The 6 T cell receptor beta chains given below trace back to one sample, sequenced in a study of blood T cell repertoires in COVID-19 (dated by TCRdb to 2020 to 2021). The library was built by means of the immunoSEQ multiplex PCR assay. Drawn from immuneACCESS, this table holds only the in-frame rearrangements with V and J called that TCRdb kept. Clones are partly lost; checked studies trace under half to an unresolved V gene and leave the rest unexplained. The sample profile shows about 180,000 clones; roughly 87% of them were found once. The biggest ten clones account for about 1.9% of the sample. Sequenced: peripheral blood. The origin of the receptors is a man aged 18 to 35 who had recovered from COVID-19.

The chain recombines TRBV7-2 with TRBJ2-7, with 10 bases that match TRBD2. The CDR3 covers 15 residues. V shed 1 base and J 2 bases; nucleotides not matched to a gene: 2. Germline V lookup: CDR1 SGHTA, CDR2 FQGNSA. In DNA form, the CDR3 reads TGTGCCAGCAGCTTAGTAGCGGGAGGAACCTACGAGCAGTACTTC. Translating gives CASSLVAGGTYEQYF.

The chain links TRBV9 to TRBJ2-1, with 12 bases lining up with TRBD2. Germline CDR1 reads SGDLS; CDR2 reads YYNGEE. The CDR3 spans 17 residues. V trimming: 3 bases; J trimming: 1 base; junction bases outside the gene matches: 5. Here the CDR3 DNA reads TGTGCCAGCAGCGCTGACCTAGCGGGAGGGTCCTACAATGAGCAGTTCTTC. This sequence encodes CASSADLAGGSYNEQFF.

In DNA form, the CDR3 reads TGTGCCAGCAGAGCCATAGGGGCGGAAAAACTGTTTTTT. Protein: CASRAIGAEKLFF. This chain joins TRBV28 and TRBJ1-4; maybe TRBD1 (5 bases). The V end lost 6 bases, the J end lost 8 bases, and 13 bases lay between the germline ends. Germline CDR1 is MDHEN and CDR2 is SYDVKM. CDR3 length: 13 residues. Full variable domain (outside the CDR3, taken from reference TRBV28 and TRBJ1-4): DVKVTQSSRYLVKRTGEKVFLECVQDMDHENMFWYRQDPGLGLRLIYFSYDVKMKEKGDIPEGYSVSREKKERFSLILESASTNQTSMYLCASRAIGAEKLFFGSGTQLSVL.

This clone was seen just once. The chain recombines TRBV5-1 with TRBJ1-6, with D possibly being TRBD1 (5 bases). The CDR3 covers 12 residues. Trimming took off 2 bases at V and 8 bases at J, with 5 bases between the two ends. Germline V gives CDR1 SGHRS, CDR2 YFSETQ. The CDR3 DNA sequence: TGCGCCAGCAGCTTAGGGGATTCACCCCTCCACTTT. This encodes CASSLGDSPLHF.

CDR3 DNA: TGTGCCAGCAGTGAGATTGGGGGGAACCGGGGGAGCACCTTC. This sequence encodes CASSEIGGNRGSTF. The V call is TRBV6-1, the J call TRBJ1-2, with a tentative D call TRBD1 (5 bases). In germline, CDR1 is MNHNS, CDR2 SASEGT. This CDR3 has 14 residues. V lost 3 bases and J lost 13, with 21 bases in between.

V gene TRBV12-2 combines with J gene TRBJ2-7; the table's D call TRBD1 went unverified against the DNA. TRBV12-2 is a pseudogene locus. This CDR3 has 17 amino acids. DNA of the CDR3: TGTGCAAGTCGCTTAGCATGGGGGACTGACAGGGACTACGAGCAGTACTTC. Protein sequence: CASRLAWGTDRDYEQYF.